One and the same sample provided the 16 T cell receptor beta chains below, sequenced in a study of T cell repertoires in aging, cancer and after chemotherapy. Peripheral blood genomic DNA, not sorted cells or RNA, was the template. TRB rearrangements spanning V, D and J were amplified using mixed TRB-A/B primers. Each CDR3 protein gets one entry after TCRdb re-called the multiplex PCR reads with MiXCR. The table records almost 3,000 distinct CDR3 sequences, approximately 28% of them present only once. What was sequenced was blood. The receptors were gathered from a human donor with a solid tumor.

There are a few counts of this clonotype. The chain combines TRBV6-2 or TRBV6-3 with TRBJ2-7, with 12 bases identical to TRBD2. Germline CDR1 MNHEY, CDR2 SVGEGT. The CDR3 contains 14 residues. The V and J ends lost 10 bases and 5 bases, in that order; junction bases with no gene match: 9. The CDR3 here is CATTSGRLPHEQYF. DNA for the CDR3: TGTGCCACCACTAGCGGGAGGCTACCCCACGAGCAGTACTTC.

The V call is TRBV19, the J call TRBJ2-1; 13 positions agree with TRBD2. The junction had 6 bases not matched to a gene; V was cut back by 5 bases and J by 8 bases. There are 15 residues in the CDR3. Germline V gives CDR1 LNHDA, CDR2 SQIVND (reference sequence). The CDR3 coding sequence is TGTGCCAGTAGTCGGACTAGCGGGGGTTTCGATGAGCAGTTCTTC. Translation: CASSRTSGGFDEQFF.

By share of the sample, this clonotype is medium-sized. V is TRBV30 and J is TRBJ1-2; TRBD1 agrees at 9 bases. After removal of 2 bases from V and 8 bases from J, the junction contained 9 bases not matched to a gene. Germline assignment: CDR1 GTSNPN and CDR2 SVGIG (reference sequence). The CDR3 has 14 residues. This CDR3 reads CAWSPRQGDRGYTF. The CDR3 region has the DNA TGTGCCTGGAGTCCTCGACAGGGGGATAGGGGCTACACCTTC. The full variable domain, its missing parts supplied by reference TRBV30 and TRBJ1-2, is SQTIHQWPATLVQPVGSPLSLECTVEGTSNPNLYWYRQAAGRGLQLLFYSVGIGQISSEVPQNLSASRPQDRQFILSSKKLLLSDSGFYLCAWSPRQGDRGYTFGSGTRLTVV.

Details on this clonotype: A read error may explain this, as a much larger clone is one base away. The chain couples TRBV5-6 to TRBJ2-6; the D gene is possibly TRBD1 (5 bases). This CDR3 contains 14 residues. Germline V lookup: CDR1 SGHDT, CDR2 YYEEEE. CDR3 sequence reads: CASSPEFGANDLTF. The CDR3 DNA reads as TGTGCCAGCAGCCCAGAGTTTGGGGCCAACGACCTGACTTTC.

This clonotype was observed a few times. The chain has TRBV7-6 and TRBJ1-3, with 7 bases lining up with TRBD1. V gave up 4 bases and J gave up 0 bases; unmatched junction bases: 6. Germline assignment: CDR1 SGHVS and CDR2 FNYEAQ. The CDR3 is 16 residues long. CDR3 coding DNA: TGTGCCAGCAGCTACTTACAGGGGAGCTCTGGAAACACCATATATTTT. Translating gives CASSYLQGSSGNTIYF.

There are a few counts of this clonotype. The V call is TRBV20-1, the J call TRBJ1-2, with D possibly being TRBD1 (6 bases). CDR1 is DFQATT, CDR2 SNEGSKA, per germline (reference sequence). The CDR3 length is 12 residues. V was clipped by 4 bases and J by 11 bases, with 17 bases between them. In nucleotides, the CDR3 is TGCAGTGCTACCACCCCACAGGGCCGGTACACCTTC. This gives the protein CSATTPQGRYTF.

By proportion, this clonotype is medium-sized. The chain couples TRBV5-4 to TRBJ1-2, with TRBD1 identical over 8 bases. Germline CDR1 is SGHNT and CDR2 is YYREEE (reference sequence). CDR3 size: 14 residues. The trim removed 5 bases at V and 8 bases at J, leaving 11 bases unmatched. The CDR3: CASRPQGGYGGYTF. Written as DNA, the CDR3 is TGTGCCAGCAGGCCACAGGGGGGATATGGCGGCTACACCTTC.

The chain is built from TRBV20-1 and TRBJ2-7, with D possibly being TRBD1 or TRBD2 (5 bases each). V was shortened by 6 bases and J by 6 bases, with 12 bases between the two germline ends. The CDR3 consists of 11 residues. Looked up from germline, CDR1 is DFQATT and CDR2 is SNEGSKA (reference sequence). CDR3: CSAGTFSEQYF. DNA of the CDR3: TGCAGTGCCGGGACGTTCTCCGAGCAGTACTTC.

Worth noting for this clonotype: Since a much larger clone is just one base distant, this may be a read error. The genes are TRBV5-6 and TRBJ2-7; D might be TRBD1 (6 bases). Judging by the DNA end, TRBJ2-5 fits better; the J call may be wrong. CDR1 SGHDT and CDR2 YYEEEE come from the germline V gene. The CDR3 has 14 residues. CDR3 in amino acids: CASSLTQRGETQYF. The CDR3, as DNA: TGTGCCAGCAGCTTGACCCAAAGGGGGGAGACCCAGTACTTC.

The chain links TRBV19 to TRBJ2-5, with 12 bases that match TRBD2. The CDR3 is 15 residues long. CDR1 and CDR2 (germline): LNHDA, SQIVND (reference sequence). V shed 9 bases, J shed 5 bases, and the junction held 10 bases outside the gene matches. The CDR3 sequence: CASRATSGSLETQYF. The CDR3 nucleotides read TGTGCCAGCCGCGCGACTAGCGGGAGTCTGGAGACCCAGTACTTC.

By share of the sample, this clonotype is medium-sized. V gene TRBV19 combines with J gene TRBJ2-6; D is unclear. This CDR3 contains 13 residues. Germline CDR1 is LNHDA and CDR2 is SQIVND (reference sequence). V was pared by 8 bases and J by 0 bases, with 5 bases between. Written as DNA, the CDR3 is TGTGCCAGTCGAGTCTCTGGGGCCAACGTCCTGACTTTC. It is translated as CASRVSGANVLTF. Full variable domain (outside the CDR3, taken from reference TRBV19 and TRBJ2-6): DGGITQSPKYLFRKEGQNVTLSCEQNLNHDAMYWYRQDPGQGLRLIYYSQIVNDFQKGDIAEGYSVSREKKESFPLTVTSAQKNPTAFYLCASRVSGANVLTFGAGSRLTVL.

By its share, this clonotype is medium-sized. The chain couples TRBV6-5 to TRBJ1-2; unclear D gene. The V end was cut by 0 bases, the J end by 0 bases, with 11 bases between. CDR1 is MNHEY and CDR2 is SVGAGI in the germline V gene. CDR3 length equals 16 residues. CDR3: CASSYSSVITNYGYTF. DNA for the CDR3: TGTGCCAGCAGTTACTCGAGTGTCATTACTAACTATGGCTACACCTTC.

The chain carries TRBV20-1 and TRBJ2-4; TRBD2 matches at 8 bases. Germline assignment: CDR1 DFQATT and CDR2 SNEGSKA (reference sequence). The CDR3 is made up of 17 amino acids. Trimming took 6 bases from V and 0 from J; bases not matched to a gene: 13. The CDR3 nucleotides read TGCAGTGCGAGCCCCACCGGGAGGGTTCTAGCCAAAAACATTCAGTACTTC. It yields the protein CSASPTGRVLAKNIQYF.

The rearrangement uses TRBV10-3 and TRBJ1-1; TRBD1 matches 7 bases. The CDR3 consists of 14 residues. V lost 6 bases and J lost 1; bases outside the gene matches: 5. The germline V gene encodes CDR1 ENHRY and CDR2 SYGVKD. The CDR3 loop reads CAIRTGTGNTEAFF. DNA of the CDR3: TGTGCCATCAGGACAGGGACGGGGAACACTGAAGCTTTCTTT.

By share of the sample, this clonotype is medium-sized (0.01 to 0.1%). This chain links TRBV27 with TRBJ2-7, with TRBD1 matching over 11 bases. Germline V gives CDR1 MNHEY, CDR2 SMNVEV (reference sequence). The CDR3 has 17 amino acids. Trimming at V came to 0 bases and at J to 6 bases, leaving 10 bases not matched to a gene. CDR3 coding DNA: TGTGCCAGCAGTTTATCCCGAATCAGGACAGGGGGCTTCGAGCAGTACTTC. This sequence encodes CASSLSRIRTGGFEQYF.

By sample fraction, this clonotype is medium-sized. The V and J genes are TRBV30 and TRBJ1-4; D gene uncertain. The CDR3 sequence is 13 residues long. Germline V gene sequence: CDR1 GTSNPN, CDR2 SVGIG (reference sequence). Trimming took 3 bases from V and 2 from J, leaving 7 bases between them. In DNA, the CDR3 is TGTGCCTGGAGCAAGCGGACTAATGAAAAACTGTTTTTT. It codes for CAWSKRTNEKLFF.